This T cell receptor (beta chain) stems from a study of PD-L1 blockade in urothelial cancer. Study in general: Prior chemotherapy regimens per patient numbered 0 to 3. Blood yielded a median of approximately 130,000 T cells per sample.

Germline V gene sequence: CDR1 SGHTA, CDR2 FQGNSA. CDR3 length equals 13 residues. V lost 5 bases and J lost 7, with 14 bases in between. Sample time point: peripheral blood 6 weeks after treatment start. Measured with immunoSEQ multiplex PCR; TCRdb has only the in-frame clones, and not every one. The data hold around 110,000 clones, with 75% to 95% observed a single time. Sequencing was performed on PBMCs, taken around atezolizumab (anti-PD-L1) treatment. The chain recombines TRBV7-2 with TRBJ2-5; D perhaps matches TRBD1 (7 bases). The clonotype comes from a man in his fifties or sixties with urothelial cancer. Here the CDR3 reads CASSLRGVGTQYF. Written as DNA, the CDR3 is TGTGCCAGCAGCCTCAGGGGGGTGGGGACCCAGTACTTC.